This TCR beta chain was sequenced for a study of spatial heterogeneity in lung cancer. Study summary: The average appearance count of each unique TCR and UMI combination in raw reads was more than 9.5.

Unique molecular identifiers, one per molecule, were present on every TCR cDNA molecule. A single record per CDR3 protein comes from TCRdb applying MiXCR to the 5' RACE reads. The data hold roughly 25,000 distinct CDR3 sequences, with roughly 7.2% observed a single time. Time point noted: sample taken at primary tumor resection. The CDR3 runs 15 residues. Trimming removed 5 bases at V and 2 bases at J, with 13 bases between. From germline, CDR1 is SNHLY and CDR2 FYNNEI. V usage is TRBV2 and J usage is TRBJ1-5; no definite D call. Sample: PBMCs, taken at surgery. This receptor was taken from a male donor with early-stage non-small cell lung cancer. The CDR3 sequence: CASSKKDWRNQPQHF. The CDR3 bases are TGTGCCAGCAGTAAAAAGGATTGGCGCAATCAGCCCCAGCATTTT.